The 14 T cell receptor beta chains presented below share a single source sample, sequenced in a study of radiation and T cells in renal cell carcinoma. Generated by immunoSEQ multiplex PCR, the TCRdb table keeps only in-frame clones and is missing some. The sample consists of about 120,000 clones, 81% of them appearing once. Time point noted: blood 2 weeks post-SBRT. Stated treatment: 15 Gy SBRT to primary tumor, nephrectomy 4 weeks later. The sequenced sample was blood, obtained from a patient whose treatment included radiotherapy and nephrectomy. The source of these receptors is a man aged 45-60 years with renal cell carcinoma.

The sample holds one count of this clone. This chain uses TRBV25-1 with TRBJ2-3; TRBD1 might be the D (5 bases). Between the trimmed V and J ends, which lost 3 bases and 4 bases, there was a span of 8 bases. The CDR3 has 13 amino acids. From germline, CDR1 is MGHDK and CDR2 SYGVNS. CDR3 coding DNA: TGTGCCAGCAGTGACCGACAGTCAGATACGCAGTATTTT. Protein sequence: CASSDRQSDTQYF.

The V and J genes are TRBV6-5 and TRBJ2-1; a possible D gene is TRBD1 (5 bases). Germline CDR1 MNHEY, CDR2 SVGAGI. CDR3 length equals 12 residues. V lost 4 bases, J lost 9 bases, and 10 bases lay in between. The CDR3 region is CASSSSGAEQFF. The CDR3 DNA reads TGTGCCAGCAGTTCGAGTGGGGCTGAGCAGTTCTTC.

The chain uses TRBV19 and TRBJ1-6; 9 bases are shared with TRBD1. Germline-derived CDR1 and CDR2 are LNHDA and SQIVND (reference sequence). After removal of 3 bases from V and 9 bases from J, the junction contained 9 bases not matched to a gene. The CDR3 runs 16 residues. CDR3 bases: TGTGCCAGTAGTATCCGTACGGGACAGGGATTTTCACCCCTCCACTTT. Amino acids: CASSIRTGQGFSPLHF.

The gene calls are TRBV2 and TRBJ2-5; D possibly corresponds to TRBD2 (6 bases). V was trimmed by 3 bases and J by 4 bases, leaving 6 bases between them. Germline loops: CDR1 SNHLY, CDR2 FYNNEI. This CDR3 contains 12 residues. The CDR3 region has the DNA TGTGCCAGCAGTGAGGGGGGAGAGACCCAGTACTTC. It translates to CASSEGGETQYF.

This clone came up once. The chain recombines TRBV7-8 with TRBJ2-1; 11 bases are shared with TRBD2. The V gene end was trimmed by 2 bases and the J gene end by 4 bases; junction bases not matched to a gene: 4. Germline-derived CDR1 and CDR2 are SGHVS and FQNEAQ. The CDR3 is 16 residues long. The CDR3 reads CASSLTSGRVYNEQFF. The CDR3 nucleotides are TGTGCCAGCAGCTTAACTAGCGGGAGAGTTTACAATGAGCAGTTCTTC.

The rearrangement links TRBV5-4 to TRBJ2-1, with TRBD1 as a possible D gene (5 bases). The CDR3 covers 12 residues. V lost 3 bases, J lost 9 bases, and 10 bases lay in between. Germline values: CDR1 SGHNT, CDR2 YYREEE (reference sequence). The CDR3 reads CASSSGAGEQFF. The CDR3 DNA is TGTGCCAGCAGCTCTGGGGCTGGTGAGCAGTTCTTC.

The chain links TRBV29-1 to TRBJ1-2, with no clear D. This CDR3 is built from 12 residues. Trimming took off 3 bases at V and 3 bases at J, with 8 bases between the two ends. CDR1 is SQVTM and CDR2 is ANQGSEA in the germline V gene. The CDR3 DNA reads TGCAGCGTTGAGACGGAGGACTATGGCTACACCTTC. It translates to CSVETEDYGYTF.

The chain has TRBV7-9 and TRBJ1-2; D gene unclear. The CDR3 is made up of 12 amino acids. Per germline, CDR1 SEHNR and CDR2 FQNEAQ (reference sequence). With 5 bases removed from V and 6 bases from J, the gap between germline ends came to 10 bases. The CDR3 is CASSPQENGYTF. The CDR3 bases are TGTGCCAGCAGCCCCCAGGAAAATGGCTACACCTTC. The complete variable domain, with remaining parts taken from reference TRBV7-9 and TRBJ1-2, reads DTGVSQNPRHKITKRGQNVTFRCDPISEHNRLYWYRQTLGQGPEFLTYFQNEAQLEKSRLLSDRFSAERPKGSFSTLEIQRTEQGDSAMYLCASSPQENGYTFGSGTRLTVV.

This chain connects TRBV6-1 to TRBJ1-5; TRBD1 agrees at 10 bases. Germline V lookup: CDR1 MNHNS, CDR2 SASEGT. CDR3 size: 14 residues. The V segment lost 10 bases and the J segment 11 bases; nucleotides outside the gene matches: 14. CDR3 nucleotides: TGTGCCACCCTCGTAACGGGACAGGGGTTGGCCCAGCATTTT. As protein: CATLVTGQGLAQHF.

This clone turned up a few times. V usage is TRBV7-9 and J usage is TRBJ2-1; TRBD2 agrees at 7 bases. This CDR3 comprises 13 residues. CDR1 is SEHNR, CDR2 FQNEAQ, per germline (reference sequence). Losses at the gene ends were 3 bases for V and 6 bases for J; bases not matched to a gene: 2. CDR3 in amino acids: CASSLGRANEQFF. The CDR3 nucleotides are TGTGCCAGCAGCTTGGGGAGGGCCAATGAGCAGTTCTTC.

The V and J genes are TRBV30 and TRBJ2-3; D is perhaps TRBD1 or TRBD2 (5 bases each). V was cut by 0 bases and J by 7 bases, with 14 bases left in between. The CDR3 loop spans 14 amino acids. CDR1 and CDR2 from the germline V gene are GTSNPN and SVGIG (reference sequence). CDR3 nucleotide sequence: TGTGCCTGGAGTGTAGCTCTGGGGGAAAATACGCAGTATTTT. Protein product: CAWSVALGENTQYF.

This chain uses TRBV7-9 with TRBJ2-3, with 8 bases aligning to TRBD1. Germline values: CDR1 SEHNR, CDR2 FQNEAQ (reference sequence). This CDR3 is built from 15 residues. The V segment lost 5 bases and the J segment 6 bases; nucleotides outside the gene matches: 10. CDR3 sequence reads: CASSRDRPLVDTQYF. In nucleotides, the CDR3 is TGTGCCAGCAGCCGGGACAGGCCTTTGGTGGATACGCAGTATTTT.

This clone has just a few counts. The V and J genes are TRBV4-1 and TRBJ2-3; 9 positions match TRBD1. The V gene end was trimmed by 4 bases and the J gene end by 0 bases; junction bases not matched to a gene: 5. CDR3 length: 16 residues. The germline CDR1 and CDR2 sequences are MGHRA and YSYEKL. The CDR3 loop is CASSLRDRGSTDTQYF. CDR3 DNA: TGCGCCAGCAGCCTTCGAGACAGGGGGAGCACAGATACGCAGTATTTT.

Only a few counts were recorded for this clone. The DNA for the CDR3 is TGTGCCTGGAGGGGGAAGGGCCTGGTGGGTGAAAAACTGTTTTTT. This gives the protein CAWRGKGLVGEKLFF. The chain has TRBV30 and TRBJ1-4, with D hard to call. Trimming took off 3 bases at V and 7 bases at J, with 18 bases between the two ends. The CDR3 totals 15 residues. Germline CDR1 is GTSNPN and CDR2 is SVGIG (reference sequence).